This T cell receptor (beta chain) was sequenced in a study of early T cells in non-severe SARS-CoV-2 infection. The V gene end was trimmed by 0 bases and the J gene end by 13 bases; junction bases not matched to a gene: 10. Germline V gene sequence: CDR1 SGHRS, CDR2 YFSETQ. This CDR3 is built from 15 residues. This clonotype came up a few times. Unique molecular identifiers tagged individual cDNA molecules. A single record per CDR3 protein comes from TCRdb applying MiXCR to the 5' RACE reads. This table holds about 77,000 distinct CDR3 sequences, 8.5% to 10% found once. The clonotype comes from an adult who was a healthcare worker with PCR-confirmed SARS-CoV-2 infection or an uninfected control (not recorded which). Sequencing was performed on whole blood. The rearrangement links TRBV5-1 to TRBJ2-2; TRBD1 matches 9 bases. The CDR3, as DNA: TGCGCCAGCAGCTTGGCCTTACAGGGGGCGGAAGGGCTGTTTTTT. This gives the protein CASSLALQGAEGLFF.